Listed below are T cell receptor beta chains from one sample, sequenced in a study of T-cell memory formation after mild COVID-19. Each CDR3 protein gets one entry after TCRdb re-called the 5' RACE reads with MiXCR. This sample has fewer than 250,000 distinct CDR3 sequences, with about 10% found just once. The sequenced sample was PBMCs or a T cell subset sorted from them (not recorded which). The source is a man aged 18-30 years who had mild COVID-19 (a few samples of this study predate the infection). Cell type and time point are not known. CDR3s include the opening cysteine and the closing phenylalanine or tryptophan. The order of the fields is D gene, clone size, J gene, V gene, CDR3 protein, CDR3 DNA. A D gene is named only where the DNA matches it firmly. Clone size appears in some rows only: once, few, many, or a class for an expanded clone.

>.|few|TRBJ1-5|TRBV5-4
CASSLQGNNQPQHF
TGTGCCAGCAGCTTACAGGGAAACAATCAGCCCCAGCATTTT
>.|few|TRBJ2-1|TRBV20-1
CSAIGQGGFTYNEQFF
TGCAGTGCCATAGGACAGGGAGGGTTTACCTACAATGAGCAGTTCTTC
>.|.|TRBJ2-3|TRBV27
CASSFLRTDTQYF
TGTGCCAGCAGTTTTCTGCGAACAGATACGCAGTATTTT
>.|many|TRBJ2-1|TRBV5-1
CASSLERNEQFF
TGCGCCAGCAGCTTGGAACGCAATGAGCAGTTCTTC
>.|.|TRBJ1-1|TRBV6-5
CASTLLGGGTEAFF
TGTGCCAGCACCCTCCTTGGGGGGGGCACTGAAGCTTTCTTT
>.|.|TRBJ2-7|TRBV4-3
CASSRLDRSYEQYF
TGCGCCAGCAGTCGCCTCGACAGATCCTACGAGCAGTACTTC
>TRBD1|.|TRBJ1-5|TRBV7-9
CASSPYTGVNQPQHF
TGTGCCAGCAGCCCGTACACAGGGGTTAATCAGCCCCAGCATTTT
>.|few|TRBJ1-3|TRBV28
CASMFSPGSGNTIYF
TGTGCCAGCATGTTCTCCCCAGGCTCTGGAAACACCATATATTTT
>.|.|TRBJ1-1|TRBV5-1
CASSLGPPPSTEAFF
TGCGCCAGCAGCTTGGGGCCTCCTCCCTCCACTGAAGCTTTCTTT
>.|.|TRBJ1-1|TRBV27
CASSLFKGPGTEAFF
TGTGCCAGCAGTTTATTTAAGGGGCCGGGGACTGAAGCTTTCTTT
>TRBD1|few|TRBJ1-1|TRBV7-2
CASSLQGGDTEAFF
TGTGCCAGCAGCTTACAGGGGGGAGACACTGAAGCTTTCTTT
>.|.|TRBJ1-5|TRBV29-1
CSVGAENQPQHF
TGCAGCGTTGGGGCCGAGAATCAGCCCCAGCATTTT
>.|.|TRBJ2-1|TRBV5-1
CASSLEALGEQFF
TGCGCCAGCAGCTTGGAGGCCCTGGGGGAGCAGTTCTTC
>TRBD2|.|TRBJ2-7|TRBV12-3/TRBV12-4
CASSTSGGALYEQYF
TGTGCCAGCAGTACTTCCGGGGGGGCCCTCTACGAGCAGTACTTC
>TRBD2|few|TRBJ2-6|TRBV7-2
CASSLGAGLSSGANVLTF
TGTGCCAGCAGCTTAGGAGCGGGGTTGAGCTCTGGGGCCAACGTCCTGACTTTC
>.|.|TRBJ1-4|TRBV6-2/TRBV6-3
CASSPGQPKKLFF
TGTGCCAGCAGCCCCGGACAGCCCAAAAAACTGTTTTTT
>.|few|TRBJ1-5|TRBV20-1
CSARGGAGQPQHF
TGCAGTGCTAGGGGGGGCGCAGGTCAGCCCCAGCATTTT
>.|few|TRBJ1-3|TRBV6-4
CASSDSPGRDSGNTIYF
TGTGCCAGCAGTGACTCCCCCGGACGGGACTCTGGAAACACCATATATTTT
>.|.|TRBJ2-3|TRBV6-6
CASSYSLGGAYLSGDTQYF
TGTGCCAGCAGTTACTCTCTCGGGGGCGCTTACCTGAGTGGGGATACGCAGTATTTT
>.|.|TRBJ2-5|TRBV7-3
CASSLTGGGFEGETQYF
TGTGCCAGCAGCTTAACAGGGGGAGGATTCGAGGGAGAGACCCAGTACTTC
>TRBD2|few|TRBJ2-3|TRBV7-9
CASSPPLAGDSTDTQYF
TGTGCCAGCAGCCCTCCACTAGCGGGGGATTCCACAGATACGCAGTATTTT
>.|.|TRBJ2-6|TRBV5-1
CASSVSLSGANVLTF
TGCGCCAGCAGCGTTTCTCTCTCTGGGGCCAACGTCCTGACTTTC
>.|.|TRBJ2-1|TRBV7-2
CASSLSSGGAYEQFF
TGTGCCAGCAGCTTATCAAGCGGCGGGGCGTATGAGCAGTTCTTC